Each of the 12 T cell receptor beta chains below was sequenced from the same sample in a study of T cell responses to AZD1222 COVID-19 vaccine. Some clones are missing from TCRdb's copy, which holds only in-frame ones; the method was immunoSEQ multiplex PCR. The sample lists around 97,000 clones; roughly 88% were seen once. The sample in question was peripheral blood, obtained on day 0 of AZD1222 vaccination. These receptors came from an adult in good health.

The chain recombines TRBV28 with TRBJ1-6, with 10 bases identical to TRBD1. The junction had 6 bases not matched to a gene; V was cut back by 7 bases and J by 0 bases. The CDR3 contains 17 residues. The germline V gene has CDR1 MDHEN and CDR2 SYDVKM. The CDR3 protein is CASNADRGSSYNSPLHF. The CDR3 DNA reads as TGTGCCAGCAACGCGGACAGGGGGAGCTCCTATAATTCACCCCTCCACTTT.

The V and J genes are TRBV7-2 and TRBJ2-7; no firm D call. V lost 5 bases and J lost 1, with 6 bases in between. In germline, CDR1 is SGHTA, CDR2 FQGNSA. The CDR3 totals 12 residues. CDR3 amino acids: CASSRSSYEQYF. The CDR3 coding sequence is TGTGCCAGCAGCCGGAGTTCCTACGAGCAGTACTTC.

The CDR3 nucleotides are TGTGCCAGTAAAGAACAGGGAGGTCAAACTGAAGCTTTCTTT. Its translation: CASKEQGGQTEAFF. The gene calls are TRBV19 and TRBJ1-1, with a tentative D call TRBD1 (6 bases). The V gene lost 7 bases and the J gene lost 5 bases, with 17 bases spanning the gap. Germline V gene lookup returns CDR1 LNHDA and CDR2 SQIVND (reference sequence). CDR3 size: 14 residues.

The chain carries TRBV14 and TRBJ2-3; TRBD2 matches 7 bases. The CDR3 spans 13 residues. Trimming at V came to 5 bases and at J to 5 bases, leaving 4 bases not matched to a gene. Germline V lookup: CDR1 SGHDN, CDR2 FVKESK. DNA for the CDR3: TGTGCCAGCAGCGGGCCTAGCGGAGATACGCAGTATTTT. The encoded protein is CASSGPSGDTQYF.

The chain is built from TRBV6-5 and TRBJ2-7; a possible D gene is TRBD2 (5 bases). This CDR3 is 13 amino acids long. Germline V CDR1 and CDR2: MNHEY, SVGAGI. Trimming took 10 bases from V and 2 from J, leaving 15 bases between them. The CDR3 is CATTPEGTYEQYF. The CDR3 nucleotides are TGTGCCACGACACCCGAGGGAACCTACGAGCAGTACTTC.

The V gene is TRBV18, the J gene TRBJ1-5; TRBD1 agrees at 9 bases. CDR3 length: 14 residues. Germline CDR1 KGHSH, CDR2 LQKENI. The J segment lost 5 bases and the V segment lost 2 bases, leaving 1 base of the junction unmatched. CDR3 bases: TGTGCCAGCTCACCAAGGACAGGGGATCAGCCCCAGCATTTT. Translating it yields CASSPRTGDQPQHF.

The chain carries TRBV13 and TRBJ1-5; a weak D match, TRBD1 (5 bases). The CDR3 is 14 amino acids. V lost 1 base and J lost 3, with 7 bases in between. The V gene's germline CDR1 is PRHDT and CDR2 FYEKMQ (reference sequence). This CDR3 reads CASSLDRSNQPQHF. As DNA, the CDR3 is TGTGCCAGCAGCTTAGACAGGTCCAATCAGCCCCAGCATTTT.

This chain connects TRBV5-4 to TRBJ2-1; D not certain. The CDR3 length is 15 residues. CDR1 and CDR2 (germline): SGHNT, YYREEE (reference sequence). V was trimmed by 0 bases and J by 0 bases, leaving 7 bases between them. The CDR3 is CASSLAPSSYNEQFF. The CDR3 DNA follows: TGTGCCAGCAGCTTGGCTCCAAGCTCCTACAATGAGCAGTTCTTC.

This sequence joins TRBV19 and TRBJ2-7, with a weak D call TRBD1 (5 bases). From germline, CDR1 is LNHDA and CDR2 SQIVND (reference sequence). V gave up 5 bases and J gave up 5 bases, with 10 bases separating them. The CDR3 contains 12 residues. Here the CDR3 DNA reads TGTGCCAGTAGTGTCCAGGGTGACGAGCAGTACTTC. Translation: CASSVQGDEQYF.

The table lists this clone with a count of one. The chain has TRBV28 and TRBJ1-4; possibly TRBD1 for D (5 bases). CDR1 is MDHEN, CDR2 SYDVKM, per germline. This CDR3 has 14 residues. The ends were cut back, 6 bases at V and 8 bases at J, with 16 bases in the middle. CDR3 loop: CASSAGSEGEKLFF. The DNA for the CDR3 is TGTGCCAGCAGCGCCGGGAGTGAGGGGGAAAAACTGTTTTTT. Full variable domain (outside the CDR3, taken from reference TRBV28 and TRBJ1-4): DVKVTQSSRYLVKRTGEKVFLECVQDMDHENMFWYRQDPGLGLRLIYFSYDVKMKEKGDIPEGYSVSREKKERFSLILESASTNQTSMYLCASSAGSEGEKLFFGSGTQLSVL.

The rearrangement joins TRBV21-1 to TRBJ2-7; the listed D gene, TRBD1, was not tested against the DNA. TRBV21-1 is tagged as a pseudogene. This CDR3 is 13 amino acids long. The CDR3 sequence is CASSRTGVREQYF. CDR3 nucleotide sequence: TGTGCCAGCAGCAGAACAGGGGTGAGAGAGCAGTACTTC.

This chain joins TRBV6-5 and TRBJ2-1; D is undetermined. Looked up from germline, CDR1 is MNHEY and CDR2 is SVGAGI. The V gene lost 8 bases and the J gene lost 1 base, with 6 bases spanning the gap. The CDR3 runs to 12 residues. The CDR3 protein is CASWASYNEQFF. CDR3 in DNA: TGTGCCAGCTGGGCGTCCTACAATGAGCAGTTCTTC.